The 18 T cell receptor beta chains below all came from one sample that was sequenced in a study of blood T cell repertoires in COVID-19. Libraries were prepared by immunoSEQ multiplex PCR; TCRdb keeps only in-frame clonotypes and omits some of them. The data hold nearly 110,000 clones, with 89% observed a single time. Sequencing input: peripheral blood. These receptors all come from a man aged 40-55 years with active or convalescent COVID-19.

The chain is built from TRBV7-2 and TRBJ2-1; no clear D gene. Germline values: CDR1 SGHTA, CDR2 FQGNSA. The CDR3 is made up of 13 amino acids. V lost 3 bases, J lost 3 bases, and 6 bases lay in between. The CDR3 loop is CASSFSSYNEQFF. The CDR3, as DNA: TGTGCCAGCAGCTTTAGCAGCTACAATGAGCAGTTCTTC.

This clone was counted a single time. The gene calls are TRBV9 and TRBJ1-6; a possible D gene is TRBD1 (5 bases). V lost 0 bases to trimming and J lost 4 bases, with 8 bases between them. CDR1 is SGDLS, CDR2 YYNGEE, per germline. CDR3 length: 15 residues. CDR3: CASSVDQGYNSPLHF. CDR3 bases: TGTGCCAGCAGCGTAGATCAGGGATATAATTCACCCCTCCACTTT.

Only one count was recorded for this clone. The chain recombines TRBV27 with TRBJ1-4; D unclear. This CDR3 has 13 residues. The ends were cut back, 6 bases at V and 0 bases at J, with 5 bases in the middle. Germline CDR1 is MNHEY and CDR2 is SMNVEV (reference sequence). CDR3 sequence: CASSLATNEKLFF. CDR3 in DNA: TGTGCCAGCAGCCTTGCAACTAATGAAAAACTGTTTTTT.

The chain has TRBV19 and TRBJ1-5, with TRBD1 as a possible D gene (6 bases). The V end was cut by 5 bases, the J end by 0 bases, with 11 bases between. The CDR3 sequence is 15 residues long. In germline, CDR1 is LNHDA, CDR2 SQIVND (reference sequence). CDR3 DNA sequence: TGTGCCAGTAGTCCGCAAGGGGGTAGCAATCAGCCCCAGCATTTT. As protein: CASSPQGGSNQPQHF.

This sequence joins TRBV19 and TRBJ2-5; possibly TRBD2 for D (6 bases). V lost 8 bases to trimming and J lost 2 bases, with 12 bases between them. Germline CDR1 and CDR2: LNHDA and SQIVND (reference sequence). The CDR3 loop spans 13 amino acids. The DNA of the CDR3 is TGTGCCAGTTCCGCTAGCGTTCAAGAGACCCAGTACTTC. Its protein is CASSASVQETQYF.

The CDR3 DNA sequence: TGTGCCACCAGTGAAACAGGGGTATATGGCTACACCTTC. This encodes CATSETGVYGYTF. The chain employs TRBV24-1 and TRBJ1-2, with TRBD1 identical over 7 bases. J was trimmed by 5 bases and V by 4 bases; bases with no gene match: 3. Per the germline V gene, CDR1 is KGHDR and CDR2 is SFDVKD. The CDR3 is 13 residues long.

This chain's CDR3 is CASRGQGYEQYF. CDR3 in DNA: TGTGCCAGTAGGGGACAGGGTTACGAGCAGTACTTC. The chain employs TRBV19 and TRBJ2-7; 9 positions agree with TRBD1. The V and J ends lost 6 bases and 4 bases, in that order; junction bases with no gene match: 1. Looked up from germline, CDR1 is LNHDA and CDR2 is SQIVND (reference sequence). This CDR3 is 12 amino acids long.

This chain connects TRBV7-9 to TRBJ2-1; 8 bases map to TRBD2. The germline V gene encodes CDR1 SEHNR and CDR2 FQNEAQ (reference sequence). After removal of 3 bases from V and 7 bases from J, the junction contained 8 bases not matched to a gene. The CDR3 runs to 15 residues. CDR3 sequence: CASSFPPSGQNEQFF. The CDR3 DNA is TGTGCCAGCAGCTTTCCGCCTAGCGGGCAGAATGAGCAGTTCTTC.

This clone was seen once. V usage is TRBV6-4 and J usage is TRBJ1-1, with 9 bases fitting TRBD1. Germline values: CDR1 MRHNA, CDR2 SNTAGT. J was trimmed by 8 bases and V by 8 bases; bases with no gene match: 3. CDR3 length equals 11 residues. The CDR3 sequence: CASPGTGEAFF. In DNA form, the CDR3 reads TGTGCCAGCCCGGGGACAGGGGAAGCTTTCTTT.

The V gene is TRBV5-1, the J gene TRBJ2-7; 16 bases are shared with TRBD2. Trimming took 4 bases from V and 6 from J; bases not matched to a gene: 13. The V gene's germline CDR1 is SGHRS and CDR2 YFSETQ. This CDR3 has 18 residues. CDR3 in amino acids: CASSMEGLAGGVTGEQYF. In DNA, the CDR3 is TGCGCCAGCAGCATGGAGGGACTAGCGGGAGGGGTCACGGGCGAGCAGTACTTC. The full variable domain, completed using reference TRBV5-1 and TRBJ2-7, is KAGVTQTPRYLIKTRGQQVTLSCSPISGHRSVSWYQQTPGQGLQFLFEYFSETQRNKGNFPGRFSGRQFSNSRSEMNVSTLELGDSALYLCASSMEGLAGGVTGEQYFGPGTRLTVT.

The chain couples TRBV2 to TRBJ2-1; 8 nucleotides match TRBD1. The V and J ends lost 5 bases and 10 bases, in that order; junction bases with no gene match: 1. Germline CDR1 reads SNHLY; CDR2 reads FYNNEI. CDR3 length: 11 residues. The CDR3 region has the DNA TGTGCCAGCAGTCGGGACAGGGAGCAGTTCTTC. This translates into CASSRDREQFF.

In this sample, this clone turned up once. V gene TRBV27 combines with J gene TRBJ2-7; 8 bases align to TRBD2. The CDR3 covers 15 residues. J gave up 0 bases and V 4 bases, and 5 bases lay outside the gene matches. Germline V CDR1 and CDR2: MNHEY, SMNVEV (reference sequence). CDR3 amino acids: CASSYPGGRSYEQYF. The CDR3 DNA sequence: TGTGCCAGCAGTTACCCGGGAGGGCGCTCCTACGAGCAGTACTTC.

The CDR3 coding sequence is TGTGCCAGCAGTTTCCTCGGACTAGCGGGGGTCACAGATACGCAGTATTTT. Translated, it gives CASSFLGLAGVTDTQYF. This chain connects TRBV27 to TRBJ2-3; TRBD2 agrees at 13 bases. Looked up from germline, CDR1 is MNHEY and CDR2 is SMNVEV (reference sequence). With 3 bases clipped from V and 2 bases from J, the junction kept 5 bases outside the gene matches. There are 17 residues in the CDR3.

The chain is built from TRBV5-4 and TRBJ1-2, with D perhaps matching TRBD1 (6 bases). CDR1 and CDR2 (germline): SGHNT, YYREEE (reference sequence). Trimming pared 6 bases from V and 1 base from J, leaving 19 bases between. The CDR3 loop spans 16 amino acids. CDR3 in DNA: TGTGCCAGCACAGTTGCCGGGGGGACACTTAACTATGGCTACACCTTC. Its protein is CASTVAGGTLNYGYTF.

This clone occurred once. The V gene is TRBV7-2, the J gene TRBJ2-7; TRBD2 matches at 13 bases. The V segment lost 2 bases and the J segment 4 bases; nucleotides outside the gene matches: 8. From germline, CDR1 is SGHTA and CDR2 FQGNSA. CDR3 length equals 17 residues. CDR3 sequence (DNA): TGTGCCAGCAGCTTACCTCGTGGGACTAGCGGGACGTACGAGCAGTACTTC. It specifies CASSLPRGTSGTYEQYF.

The chain links TRBV28 to TRBJ2-1; 9 positions match TRBD2. The CDR3 runs 15 residues. V was clipped by 7 bases and J by 5 bases; unmatched bases: 9. CDR1 and CDR2 from the germline V gene are MDHEN and SYDVKM. DNA for the CDR3: TGTGCCAGCAAGGGCGCGGGAGGGGGCCACAATGAGCAGTTCTTC. This encodes CASKGAGGGHNEQFF.

This clone was counted once. The genes are TRBV11-2 and TRBJ1-6; D gene ambiguous. The CDR3 contains 15 residues. Trimming removed 6 bases from V and 14 bases from J, with 23 bases in between. Germline assignment: CDR1 SGHAT and CDR2 FQNNGV. CDR3 nucleotides: TGTGCCAGCAGTAATATCCCAGGATTGGCGAGGGCCCTCCACTTT. Translating it yields CASSNIPGLARALHF.

This chain connects TRBV7-6 to TRBJ2-3, with 9 bases lining up with TRBD2. This CDR3 is 16 amino acids long. Germline CDR1 SGHVS, CDR2 FNYEAQ. Trimming at V came to 2 bases and at J to 2 bases, leaving 5 bases not matched to a gene. The CDR3 DNA sequence: TGTGCCAGCAGCTTAAGGCCTAGCGGGACCACAGATACGCAGTATTTT. Its protein is CASSLRPSGTTDTQYF.